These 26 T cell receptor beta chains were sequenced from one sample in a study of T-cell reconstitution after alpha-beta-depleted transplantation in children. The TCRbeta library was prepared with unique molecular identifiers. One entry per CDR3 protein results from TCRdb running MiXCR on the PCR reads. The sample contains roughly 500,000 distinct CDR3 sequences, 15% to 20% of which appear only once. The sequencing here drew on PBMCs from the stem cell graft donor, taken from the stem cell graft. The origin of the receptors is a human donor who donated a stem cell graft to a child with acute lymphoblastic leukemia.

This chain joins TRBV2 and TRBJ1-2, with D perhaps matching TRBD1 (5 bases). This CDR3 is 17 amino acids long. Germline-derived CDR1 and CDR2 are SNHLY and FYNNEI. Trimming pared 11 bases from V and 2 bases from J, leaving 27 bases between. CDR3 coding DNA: TGTGCCGGGCATAGGTCTACAGGCCATAAGGAGAACTATGGCTACACCTTC. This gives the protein CAGHRSTGHKENYGYTF.

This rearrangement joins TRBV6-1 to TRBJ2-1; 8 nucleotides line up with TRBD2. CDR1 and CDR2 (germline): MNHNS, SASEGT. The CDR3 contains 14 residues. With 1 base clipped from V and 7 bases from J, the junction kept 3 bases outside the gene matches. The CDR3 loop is CASSEGPSGNEQFF. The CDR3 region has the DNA TGTGCCAGCAGTGAAGGACCTAGCGGGAATGAGCAGTTCTTC.

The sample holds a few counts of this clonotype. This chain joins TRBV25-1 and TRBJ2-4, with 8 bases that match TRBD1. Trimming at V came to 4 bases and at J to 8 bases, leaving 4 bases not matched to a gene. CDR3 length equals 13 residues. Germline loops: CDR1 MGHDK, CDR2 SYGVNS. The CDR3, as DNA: TGTGCCAGCAGTGGGACAGGGCGGGACATTCAGTACTTC. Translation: CASSGTGRDIQYF. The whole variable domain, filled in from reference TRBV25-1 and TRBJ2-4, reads EADIYQTPRYLVIGTGKKITLECSQTMGHDKMYWYQQDPGMELHLIHYSYGVNSTEKGDLSSESTVSRIRTEHFPLTLESARPSHTSQYLCASSGTGRDIQYFGAGTRLSVL.

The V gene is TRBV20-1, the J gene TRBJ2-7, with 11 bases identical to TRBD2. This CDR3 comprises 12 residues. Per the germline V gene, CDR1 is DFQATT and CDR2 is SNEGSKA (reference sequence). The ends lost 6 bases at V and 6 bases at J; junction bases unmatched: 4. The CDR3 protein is CSAGTSGIEQYF. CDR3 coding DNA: TGCAGTGCAGGGACTAGCGGAATCGAGCAGTACTTC.

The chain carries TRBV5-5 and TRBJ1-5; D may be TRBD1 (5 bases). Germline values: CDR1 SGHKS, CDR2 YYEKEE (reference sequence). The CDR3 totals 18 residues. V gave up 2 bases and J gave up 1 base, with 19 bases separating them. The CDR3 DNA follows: TGTGCCAGCAGCTTAGGAGCCTCAGGGTTATTGAGCAATCAGCCCCAGCATTTT. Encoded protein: CASSLGASGLLSNQPQHF.

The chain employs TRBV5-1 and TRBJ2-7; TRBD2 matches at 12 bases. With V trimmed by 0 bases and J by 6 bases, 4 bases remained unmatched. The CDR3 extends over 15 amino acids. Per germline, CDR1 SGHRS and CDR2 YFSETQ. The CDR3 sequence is CASSLETSGGREQYF. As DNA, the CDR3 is TGCGCCAGCAGCTTGGAGACTAGCGGGGGACGCGAGCAGTACTTC.

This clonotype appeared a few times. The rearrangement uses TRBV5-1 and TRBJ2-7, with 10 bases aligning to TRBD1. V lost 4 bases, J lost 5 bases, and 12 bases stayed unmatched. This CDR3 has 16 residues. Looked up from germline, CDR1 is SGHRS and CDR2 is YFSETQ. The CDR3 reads CASSHLTGTGENEQYF. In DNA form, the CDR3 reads TGCGCCAGCAGCCATCTCACCGGGACAGGGGAAAACGAGCAGTACTTC.

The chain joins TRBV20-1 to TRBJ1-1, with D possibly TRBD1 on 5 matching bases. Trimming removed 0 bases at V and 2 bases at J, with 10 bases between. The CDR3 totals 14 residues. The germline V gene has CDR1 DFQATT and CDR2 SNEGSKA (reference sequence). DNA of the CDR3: TGCAGTGCTAGAGATCACGGGGCTAACACTGAAGCTTTCTTT. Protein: CSARDHGANTEAFF.

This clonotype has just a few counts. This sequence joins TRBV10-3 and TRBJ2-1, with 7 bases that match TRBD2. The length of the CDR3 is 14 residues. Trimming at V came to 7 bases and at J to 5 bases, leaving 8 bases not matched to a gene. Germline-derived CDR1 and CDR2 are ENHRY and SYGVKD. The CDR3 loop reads CAITVAGPDNEQFF. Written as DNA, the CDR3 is TGTGCCATCACCGTAGCGGGCCCGGACAATGAGCAGTTCTTC.

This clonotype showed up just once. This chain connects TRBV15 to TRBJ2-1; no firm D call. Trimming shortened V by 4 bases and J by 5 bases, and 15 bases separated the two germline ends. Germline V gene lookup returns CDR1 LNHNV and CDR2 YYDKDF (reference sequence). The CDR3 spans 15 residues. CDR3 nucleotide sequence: TGTGCCACCAGCAAAGACTTAATCCCCAACAATGAGCAGTTCTTC. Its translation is CATSKDLIPNNEQFF.

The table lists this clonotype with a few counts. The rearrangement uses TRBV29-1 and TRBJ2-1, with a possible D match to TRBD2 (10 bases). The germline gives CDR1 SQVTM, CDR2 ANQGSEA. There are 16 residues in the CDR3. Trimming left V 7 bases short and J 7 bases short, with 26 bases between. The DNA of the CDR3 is TGCAGCGCTGGGACAGGGTTGGTAGCGGGAGGAAATGAGCAGTTCTTC. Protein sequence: CSAGTGLVAGGNEQFF.

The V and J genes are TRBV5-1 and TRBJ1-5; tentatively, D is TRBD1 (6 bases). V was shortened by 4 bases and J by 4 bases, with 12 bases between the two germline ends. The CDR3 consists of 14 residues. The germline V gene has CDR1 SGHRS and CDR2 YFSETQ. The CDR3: CASSPQGWNQPQHF. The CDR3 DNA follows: TGCGCCAGCAGCCCACAGGGTTGGAATCAGCCCCAGCATTTT.

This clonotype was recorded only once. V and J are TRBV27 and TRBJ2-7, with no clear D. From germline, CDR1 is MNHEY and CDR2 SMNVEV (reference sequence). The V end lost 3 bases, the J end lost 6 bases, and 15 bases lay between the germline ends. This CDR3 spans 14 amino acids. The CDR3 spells CASSFWQDGSEQYF. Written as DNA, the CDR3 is TGTGCCAGCAGTTTTTGGCAGGACGGCTCCGAGCAGTACTTC.

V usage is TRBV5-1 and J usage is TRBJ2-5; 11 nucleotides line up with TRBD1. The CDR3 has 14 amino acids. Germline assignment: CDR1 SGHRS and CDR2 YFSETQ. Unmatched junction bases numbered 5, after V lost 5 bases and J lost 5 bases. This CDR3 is CASSWTGGAETQYF. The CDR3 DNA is TGCGCCAGCAGTTGGACAGGGGGCGCGGAGACCCAGTACTTC.

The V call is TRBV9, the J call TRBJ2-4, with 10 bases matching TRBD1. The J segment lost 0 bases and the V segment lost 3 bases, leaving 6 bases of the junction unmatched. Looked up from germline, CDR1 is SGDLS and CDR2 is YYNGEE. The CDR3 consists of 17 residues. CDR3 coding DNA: TGTGCCAGCAGCGCGCCGGGACAGGGGCTAGCCAAAAACATTCAGTACTTC. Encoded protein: CASSAPGQGLAKNIQYF.

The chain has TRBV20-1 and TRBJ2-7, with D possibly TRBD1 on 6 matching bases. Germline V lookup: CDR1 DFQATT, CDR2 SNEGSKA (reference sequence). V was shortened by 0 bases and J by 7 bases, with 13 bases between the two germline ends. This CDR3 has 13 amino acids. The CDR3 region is CSARDSRGGEQYF. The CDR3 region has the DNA TGCAGTGCTAGAGATTCCAGGGGCGGGGAGCAGTACTTC.

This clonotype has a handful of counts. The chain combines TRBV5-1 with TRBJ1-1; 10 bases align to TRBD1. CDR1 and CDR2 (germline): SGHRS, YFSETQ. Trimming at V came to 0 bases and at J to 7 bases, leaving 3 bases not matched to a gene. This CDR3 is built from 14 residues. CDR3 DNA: TGCGCCAGCAGCTTGGCCGGGACAGGGGTTGAAGCTTTCTTT. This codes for CASSLAGTGVEAFF.

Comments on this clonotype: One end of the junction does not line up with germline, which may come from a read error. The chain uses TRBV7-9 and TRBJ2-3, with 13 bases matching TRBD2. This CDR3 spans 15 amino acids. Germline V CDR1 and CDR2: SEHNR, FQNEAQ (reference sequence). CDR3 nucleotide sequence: TGTACCAGCAGCGGACTAGCGGGAGTCTTAGATACGCAGTATTTT. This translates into CTSSGLAGVLDTQYF. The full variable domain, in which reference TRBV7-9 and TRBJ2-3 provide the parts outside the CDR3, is DTGVSQNPRHKITKRGQNVTFRCDPISEHNRLYWYRQTLGQGPEFLTYFQNEAQLEKSRLLSDRFSAERPKGSFSTLEIQRTEQGDSAMYLCTSSGLAGVLDTQYFGPGTRLTVL.

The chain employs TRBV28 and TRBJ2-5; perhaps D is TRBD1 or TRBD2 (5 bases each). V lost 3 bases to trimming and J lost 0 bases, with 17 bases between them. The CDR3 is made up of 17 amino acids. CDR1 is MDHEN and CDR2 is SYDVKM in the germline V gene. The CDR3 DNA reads TGTGCCAGCAGTTTTGACCCTCGAGGGGAAAACCAAGAGACCCAGTACTTC. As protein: CASSFDPRGENQETQYF.

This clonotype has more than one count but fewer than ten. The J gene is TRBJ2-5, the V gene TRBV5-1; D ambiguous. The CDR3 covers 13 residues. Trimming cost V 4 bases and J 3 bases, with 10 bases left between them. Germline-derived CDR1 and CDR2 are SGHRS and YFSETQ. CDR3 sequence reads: CASSPPSEETQYF. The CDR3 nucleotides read TGCGCCAGCAGCCCACCCTCCGAAGAGACCCAGTACTTC.

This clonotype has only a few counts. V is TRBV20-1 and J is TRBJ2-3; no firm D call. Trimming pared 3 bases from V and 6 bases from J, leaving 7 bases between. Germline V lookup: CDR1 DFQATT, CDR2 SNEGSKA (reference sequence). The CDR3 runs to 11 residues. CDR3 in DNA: TGCAGTGCTAGGCACTGGGATACGCAGTATTTT. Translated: CSARHWDTQYF.

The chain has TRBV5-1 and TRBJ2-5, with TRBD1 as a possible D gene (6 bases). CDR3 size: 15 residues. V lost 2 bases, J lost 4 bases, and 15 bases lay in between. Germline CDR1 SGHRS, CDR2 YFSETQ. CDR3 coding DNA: TGCGCCAGCAGCTTAGTTCCTAGCAGGGGAGAGACCCAGTACTTC. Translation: CASSLVPSRGETQYF.

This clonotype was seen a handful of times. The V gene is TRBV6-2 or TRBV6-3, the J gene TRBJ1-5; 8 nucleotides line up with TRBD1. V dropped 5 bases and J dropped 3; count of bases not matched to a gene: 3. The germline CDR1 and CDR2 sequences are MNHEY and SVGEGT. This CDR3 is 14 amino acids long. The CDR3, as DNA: TGTGCCAGCAGTGGGACAGGCCTCAATCAGCCCCAGCATTTT. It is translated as CASSGTGLNQPQHF.

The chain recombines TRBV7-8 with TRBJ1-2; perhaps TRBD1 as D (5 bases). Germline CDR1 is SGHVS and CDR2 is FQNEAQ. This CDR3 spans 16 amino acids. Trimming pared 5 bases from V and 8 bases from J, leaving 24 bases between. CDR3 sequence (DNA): TGTGCCAGCAGCAAGGACGCCGGGACCTTAAGGATAGGCTACACCTTC. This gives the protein CASSKDAGTLRIGYTF.

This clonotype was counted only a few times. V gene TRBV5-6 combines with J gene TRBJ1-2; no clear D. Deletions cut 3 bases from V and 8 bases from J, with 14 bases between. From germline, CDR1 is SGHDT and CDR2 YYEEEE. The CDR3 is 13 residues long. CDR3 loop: CASSSGHEAGYTF. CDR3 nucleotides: TGTGCCAGCAGCTCAGGCCATGAGGCGGGCTACACCTTC.

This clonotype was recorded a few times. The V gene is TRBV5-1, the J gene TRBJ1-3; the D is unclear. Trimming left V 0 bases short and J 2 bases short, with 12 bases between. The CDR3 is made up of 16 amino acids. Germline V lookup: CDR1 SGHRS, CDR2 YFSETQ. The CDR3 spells CASSLGGLEPGNTIYF. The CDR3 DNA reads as TGCGCCAGCAGCTTGGGGGGTTTGGAGCCTGGAAACACCATATATTTT.